Detailed here is one T cell receptor (beta chain). Sequencing used immunoSEQ multiplex PCR; TCRdb keeps in-frame clones, though not all of them. The sample has approximately 710,000 clones; about nine tenths are singletons. From germline, CDR1 is SGDLS and CDR2 YYNGEE. The V segment lost 4 bases and the J segment 5 bases; nucleotides outside the gene matches: 13. The CDR3 loop spans 16 amino acids. This specimen comes from a study of shared clonotypes between healthy human individuals. Study background: Per-donor plates numbered three CD4 naive, three CD4 memory, two CD8 naive and one CD8 memory.

This sequence joins TRBV9 and TRBJ2-3; 7 nucleotides match TRBD2. This clonotype was sampled from a man between 18 and 29 years old in good health. Some clones in this sample may be carry-over from other donors' samples. Sequencing was performed on memory CD8+ T cells from PBMCs. Indicated subset: CD45RO+ cells pooled with CCR7-negative TemRA cells. CDR3 nucleotide sequence: TGTGCCAGCAGCCCTCGCTTGCGGGAGTATGAAGATACGCAGTATTTT. The encoded protein is CASSPRLREYEDTQYF.